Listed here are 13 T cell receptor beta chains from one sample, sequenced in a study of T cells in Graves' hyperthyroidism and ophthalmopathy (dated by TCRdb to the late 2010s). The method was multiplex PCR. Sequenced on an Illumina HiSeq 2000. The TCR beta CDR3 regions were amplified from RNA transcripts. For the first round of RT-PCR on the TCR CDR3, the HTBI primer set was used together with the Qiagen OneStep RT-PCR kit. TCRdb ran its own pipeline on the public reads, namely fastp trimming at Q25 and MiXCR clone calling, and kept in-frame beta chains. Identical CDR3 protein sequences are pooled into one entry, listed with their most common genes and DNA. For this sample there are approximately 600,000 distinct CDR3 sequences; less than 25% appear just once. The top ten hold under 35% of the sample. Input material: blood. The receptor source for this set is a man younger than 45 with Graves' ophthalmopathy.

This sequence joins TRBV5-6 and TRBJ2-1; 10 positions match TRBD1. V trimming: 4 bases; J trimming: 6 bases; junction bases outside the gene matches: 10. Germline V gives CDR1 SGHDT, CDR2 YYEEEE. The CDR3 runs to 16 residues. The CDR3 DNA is TGTGCCAGCAGCCGTCCGGGACAGGGGAGTCGCAATGAGCAGTTCTTC. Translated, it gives CASSRPGQGSRNEQFF.

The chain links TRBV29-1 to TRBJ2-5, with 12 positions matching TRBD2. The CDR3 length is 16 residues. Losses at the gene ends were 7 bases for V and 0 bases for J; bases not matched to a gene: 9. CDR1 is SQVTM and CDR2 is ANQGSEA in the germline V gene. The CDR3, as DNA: TGCAGCGGGAAAATCGGACTAGCGGGACACCAAGAGACCCAGTACTTC. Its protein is CSGKIGLAGHQETQYF.

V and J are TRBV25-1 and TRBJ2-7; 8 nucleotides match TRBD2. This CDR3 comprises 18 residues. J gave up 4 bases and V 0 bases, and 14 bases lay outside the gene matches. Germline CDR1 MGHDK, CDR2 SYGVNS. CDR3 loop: CASSEYYPGLEHPYEQYF. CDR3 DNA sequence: TGTGCCAGCAGTGAATATTACCCGGGACTAGAGCACCCTTACGAGCAGTACTTC.

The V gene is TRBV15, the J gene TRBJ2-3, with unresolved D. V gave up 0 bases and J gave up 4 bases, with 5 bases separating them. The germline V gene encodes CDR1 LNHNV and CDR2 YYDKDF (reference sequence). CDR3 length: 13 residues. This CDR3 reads CATSREPADTQYF. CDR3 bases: TGTGCCACCAGCAGAGAGCCGGCAGATACGCAGTATTTT. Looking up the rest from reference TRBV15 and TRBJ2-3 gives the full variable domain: DAMVIQNPRYQVTQFGKPVTLSCSQTLNHNVMYWYQQKSSQAPKLLFHYYDKDFNNEADTPDNFQSRRPNTSFCFLDIRSPGLGDTAMYLCATSREPADTQYFGPGTRLTVL.

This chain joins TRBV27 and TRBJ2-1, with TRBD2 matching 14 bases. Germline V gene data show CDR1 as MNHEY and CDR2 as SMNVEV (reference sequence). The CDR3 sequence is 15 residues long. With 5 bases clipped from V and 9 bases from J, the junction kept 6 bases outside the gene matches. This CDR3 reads CASSLGTSGSSEQFF. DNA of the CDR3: TGTGCCAGCAGTCTCGGGACTAGCGGGAGTAGTGAGCAGTTCTTC.

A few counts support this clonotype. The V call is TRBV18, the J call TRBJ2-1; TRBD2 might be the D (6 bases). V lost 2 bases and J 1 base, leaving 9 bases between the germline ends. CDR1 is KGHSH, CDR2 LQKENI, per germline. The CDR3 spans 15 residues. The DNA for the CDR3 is TGTGCCAGCTCACCAGGGGGGAAATCCTACAATGAGCAGTTCTTC. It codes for CASSPGGKSYNEQFF.

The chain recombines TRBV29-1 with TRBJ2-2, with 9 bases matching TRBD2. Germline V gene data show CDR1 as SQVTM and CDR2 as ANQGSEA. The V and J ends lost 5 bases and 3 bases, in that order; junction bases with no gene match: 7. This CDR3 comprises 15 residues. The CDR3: CSVSTSGPYTGELFF. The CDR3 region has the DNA TGCAGCGTTTCGACTAGCGGACCTTACACCGGGGAGCTGTTTTTT.

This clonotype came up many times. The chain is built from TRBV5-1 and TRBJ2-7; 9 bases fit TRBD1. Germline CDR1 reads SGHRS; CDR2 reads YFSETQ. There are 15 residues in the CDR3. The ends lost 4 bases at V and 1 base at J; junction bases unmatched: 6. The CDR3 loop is CASSASGTGSYEQYF. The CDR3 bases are TGCGCCAGCAGCGCGTCCGGGACAGGGTCCTACGAGCAGTACTTC. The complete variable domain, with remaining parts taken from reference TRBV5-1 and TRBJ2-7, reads KAGVTQTPRYLIKTRGQQVTLSCSPISGHRSVSWYQQTPGQGLQFLFEYFSETQRNKGNFPGRFSGRQFSNSRSEMNVSTLELGDSALYLCASSASGTGSYEQYFGPGTRLTVT.

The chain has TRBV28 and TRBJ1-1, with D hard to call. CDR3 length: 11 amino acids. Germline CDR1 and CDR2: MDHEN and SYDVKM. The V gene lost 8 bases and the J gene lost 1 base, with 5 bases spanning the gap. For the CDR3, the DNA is TGTGCCAGCCACTGGAACACTGAAGCTTTCTTT. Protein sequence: CASHWNTEAFF.

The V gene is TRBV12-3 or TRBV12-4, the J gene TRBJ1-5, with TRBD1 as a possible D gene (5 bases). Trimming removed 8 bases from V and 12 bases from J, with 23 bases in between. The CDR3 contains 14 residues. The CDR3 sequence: CASARLMGRADQHF. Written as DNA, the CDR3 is TGTGCCAGCGCCCGGTTGATGGGGCGGGCGGACCAGCATTTT.

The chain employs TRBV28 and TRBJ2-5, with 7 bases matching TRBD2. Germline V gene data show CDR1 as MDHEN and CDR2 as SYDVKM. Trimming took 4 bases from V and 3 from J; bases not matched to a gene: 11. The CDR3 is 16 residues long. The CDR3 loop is CASSSAGAGEEETQYF. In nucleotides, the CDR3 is TGTGCCAGCAGTTCCGCCGGTGCGGGAGAGGAAGAGACCCAGTACTTC.

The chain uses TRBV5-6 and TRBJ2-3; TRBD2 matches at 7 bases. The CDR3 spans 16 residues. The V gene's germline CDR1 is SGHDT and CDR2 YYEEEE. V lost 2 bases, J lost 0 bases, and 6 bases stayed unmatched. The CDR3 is CASSLFAGDSTDTQYF. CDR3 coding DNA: TGTGCCAGCAGCTTATTTGCGGGAGATAGCACAGATACGCAGTATTTT.

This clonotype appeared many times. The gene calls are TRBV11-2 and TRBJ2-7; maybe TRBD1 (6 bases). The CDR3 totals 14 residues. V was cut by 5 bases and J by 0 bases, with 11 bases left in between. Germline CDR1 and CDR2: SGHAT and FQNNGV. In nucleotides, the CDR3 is TGTGCCAGCAGCCTAACGGACAGCTCCTACGAGCAGTACTTC. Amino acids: CASSLTDSSYEQYF. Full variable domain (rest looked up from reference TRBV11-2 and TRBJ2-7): EAGVAQSPRYKIIEKRQSVAFWCNPISGHATLYWYQQILGQGPKLLIQFQNNGVVDDSQLPKDRFSAERLKGVDSTLKIQPAKLEDSAVYLCASSLTDSSYEQYFGPGTRLTVT.